The next 27 T cell receptor beta chains were all read from a single sample in a study of blood T cell repertoires in COVID-19 (dated by TCRdb to the early 2020s). The library was obtained by the immunoSEQ multiplex PCR assay. As stored in TCRdb, this immuneACCESS dataset retains in-frame rearrangements with V and J assigned. A fraction of the clones does not appear; measured against another copy, unresolved V genes explain less than half of the discrepancy, and the remainder lacks a known reason. The sample profile shows approximately 250,000 clones; roughly 86% of them were found once. In total, the top ten clones hold about 8.8% of the sample. The sample was peripheral blood. The receptors come from a middle-aged man with active or convalescent COVID-19.

This sequence joins TRBV27 and TRBJ1-6; D ambiguous. The CDR3 totals 14 residues. Germline loops: CDR1 MNHEY, CDR2 SMNVEV (reference sequence). The V and J ends lost 6 bases and 0 bases respectively, with 6 bases between them. In DNA, the CDR3 is TGTGCCAGCAGATGGAGCTCCTATAATTCACCCCTCCACTTT. Amino acid sequence: CASRWSSYNSPLHF.

V is TRBV19 and J is TRBJ1-5; tentative D call: TRBD1 (5 bases). The germline gives CDR1 LNHDA, CDR2 SQIVND (reference sequence). This CDR3 contains 14 residues. V lost 5 bases to trimming and J lost 4 bases, with 12 bases between them. The CDR3 region has the DNA TGTGCCAGTAGTGGGGGGACCGGGAATCAGCCCCAGCATTTT. Its translation is CASSGGTGNQPQHF.

This chain connects TRBV28 to TRBJ1-2; D not certain. The V end lost 11 bases, the J end lost 1 base, and 11 bases lay between the germline ends. Germline values: CDR1 MDHEN, CDR2 SYDVKM. The CDR3 contains 12 residues. CDR3 DNA: TGTGCCGGCGGAGGAATTAACTATGGCTACACCTTC. Translating it yields CAGGGINYGYTF.

J is TRBJ1-2 and V is TRBV13; D is uncertain. This CDR3 contains 14 residues. V lost 0 bases to trimming and J lost 1 base, with 6 bases between them. The germline CDR1 and CDR2 sequences are PRHDT and FYEKMQ (reference sequence). The DNA for the CDR3 is TGTGCCAGCAGCTTAGGCGGGGATAACTATGGCTACACCTTC. Protein product: CASSLGGDNYGYTF.

The V call is TRBV30, the J call TRBJ1-1; a possible D gene is TRBD1 (6 bases). This CDR3 is 12 amino acids long. Germline V gene data show CDR1 as GTSNPN and CDR2 as SVGIG (reference sequence). Trimming pared 3 bases from V and 5 bases from J, leaving 10 bases between. The CDR3 here is CAWSGQGTEAFF. For the CDR3, the DNA is TGTGCCTGGAGCGGTCAGGGGACTGAAGCTTTCTTT.

This chain links TRBV3-1 (or the pseudogene TRBV3-2) with TRBJ2-3; tentatively, D is TRBD2 (6 bases). CDR3 length: 15 amino acids. Germline assignment: CDR1 LGHDT and CDR2 YNNKEL (reference sequence). V gave up 5 bases and J gave up 2 bases, with 14 bases separating them. CDR3 bases: TGTGCCAGCAGCTTAGGAAGCGGGCCCACAGATACGCAGTATTTT. Translating it yields CASSLGSGPTDTQYF.

The chain couples TRBV29-1 to TRBJ2-3; D is undetermined. V was pared by 5 bases and J by 2 bases, with 11 bases between. The germline V gene has CDR1 SQVTM and CDR2 ANQGSEA. There are 13 residues in the CDR3. The CDR3, as DNA: TGCAGCGTTCGGGTCCAGCACACAGATACGCAGTATTTT. It specifies CSVRVQHTDTQYF.

The chain recombines TRBV5-5 with TRBJ2-1; D may be TRBD1 (5 bases). CDR3 length: 14 residues. Trimming removed 2 bases at V and 1 base at J, with 7 bases between. The germline V gene has CDR1 SGHKS and CDR2 YYEKEE (reference sequence). In DNA form, the CDR3 reads TGTGCCAGCAGCTTAAGGGGTTCCTACAATGAGCAGTTCTTC. It codes for CASSLRGSYNEQFF.

A single count supports this clone. The chain joins TRBV10-3 to TRBJ2-3; TRBD2 agrees at 7 bases. The V and J ends lost 2 bases and 3 bases, in that order; junction bases with no gene match: 2. CDR1 ENHRY and CDR2 SYGVKD come from the germline V gene. The CDR3 runs to 14 residues. CDR3 sequence reads: CAISEGGRTDTQYF. Written as DNA, the CDR3 is TGTGCCATCAGTGAGGGCGGGAGAACAGATACGCAGTATTTT.

This rearrangement joins TRBV9 to TRBJ2-2; 12 bases are shared with TRBD1. Germline V lookup: CDR1 SGDLS, CDR2 YYNGEE. The V segment lost 4 bases and the J segment 2 bases; nucleotides outside the gene matches: 9. The CDR3 is 18 amino acids. In DNA form, the CDR3 reads TGTGCCAGCAGCAGCCGGGACAGGGGGCGCCTTAACACCGGGGAGCTGTTTTTT. It is translated as CASSSRDRGRLNTGELFF.

The chain is built from TRBV28 and TRBJ1-4; 7 bases are shared with TRBD1. J lost 7 bases, V lost 4 bases, and 6 bases had no gene match. This CDR3 comprises 14 residues. Germline CDR1 MDHEN, CDR2 SYDVKM. CDR3 nucleotide sequence: TGTGCCAGCAGTTACGACAGGGTAGCTGAAAAACTGTTTTTT. It is translated as CASSYDRVAEKLFF.

With respect to this clone: A junction boundary mismatches the germline segment, possibly from a read error. The gene calls are TRBV19 and TRBJ1-1; D is unresolved. Germline CDR1 reads LNHDA; CDR2 reads SQIVND (reference sequence). The CDR3 totals 13 residues. CDR3 residues: CASSPYMNAEAFF. The CDR3 nucleotides read TGTGCCAGTAGTCCGTACATGAACGCTGAAGCTTTCTTT.

The chain combines TRBV6-1 with TRBJ1-1; D is perhaps TRBD1 (5 bases). The CDR3 contains 14 residues. CDR1 MNHNS and CDR2 SASEGT come from the germline V gene. Trimming took off 2 bases at V and 4 bases at J, with 11 bases between the two ends. The CDR3 nucleotides are TGTGCCAGCAGTGAATGGGGGGTTAGCACTGAAGCTTTCTTT. Translation: CASSEWGVSTEAFF.

The chain employs TRBV21-1 and TRBJ2-7; no DNA check was done on the table's D call, TRBD1. TRBV21-1 is a listed pseudogene. The CDR3 has 16 amino acids. The CDR3 sequence is CASSIRGLEGAYEQYF. In nucleotides, the CDR3 is TGTGCCAGCAGCATACGGGGACTCGAGGGGGCTTACGAGCAGTACTTC.

This clone was found a few times. The J gene is TRBJ1-6, the V gene TRBV3-1 (or the pseudogene TRBV3-2); 8 bases agree with TRBD1. This CDR3 comprises 13 residues. Germline V gene data show CDR1 as LGHDT and CDR2 as YNNKEL (reference sequence). Trimming cost V 6 bases and J 14 bases; bases outside gene matches: 9. CDR3 bases: TGTGCCAGCAGTCGGACAGGGAGTCAAACCCTCCACTTT. Protein product: CASSRTGSQTLHF.

V and J are TRBV9 and TRBJ1-5; D is unresolved. The V gene lost 3 bases and the J gene lost 4 bases, with 11 bases spanning the gap. The CDR3 covers 14 residues. CDR1 is SGDLS and CDR2 is YYNGEE in the germline V gene. For the CDR3, the DNA is TGTGCCAGCAGCGCCGCTTCAGCGAATCAGCCCCAGCATTTT. Translating gives CASSAASANQPQHF.

This chain links TRBV11-3 with TRBJ2-3, with 8 bases identical to TRBD2. Trimming took 1 base from V and 2 from J; bases not matched to a gene: 2. The CDR3 loop spans 15 amino acids. Germline V lookup: CDR1 SGHNT, CDR2 YENEEA. As DNA, the CDR3 is TGTGCCAGCAGCTTAGTAGCGGGGAACACAGATACGCAGTATTTT. It yields the protein CASSLVAGNTDTQYF.

The chain links TRBV19 to TRBJ1-6; D is ambiguous. The V and J ends lost 7 bases and 9 bases respectively, with 19 bases between them. From germline, CDR1 is LNHDA and CDR2 SQIVND (reference sequence). The CDR3 is 15 residues long. The CDR3 nucleotides read TGTGCCAGTAATAGGGCCCGGGGTTCATCTTCACCCCTCCACTTT. This gives the protein CASNRARGSSSPLHF.

The V call is TRBV5-1, the J call TRBJ1-4; TRBD1 agrees at 8 bases. V lost 5 bases and J lost 4; bases outside the gene matches: 7. CDR1 is SGHRS, CDR2 YFSETQ, per germline. The CDR3 consists of 15 residues. Written as DNA, the CDR3 is TGCGCCAGCAGTGACCCGGGACAGGATAATGAAAAACTGTTTTTT. This sequence encodes CASSDPGQDNEKLFF.

V gene TRBV3-1 (or the pseudogene TRBV3-2) combines with J gene TRBJ2-7; unclear D gene. Trimming stripped 8 bases from V and 3 bases from J, with 11 bases between. In germline, CDR1 is LGHDT, CDR2 YNNKEL (reference sequence). The CDR3 sequence is 12 residues long. In DNA, the CDR3 is TGTGCCAGCGGGTTAGCCGACTACGAGCAGTACTTC. It codes for CASGLADYEQYF.

The chain is built from TRBV23-1 and TRBJ1-5; a weak D match, TRBD1 (5 bases). TRBV23-1 is classed as an ORF, of uncertain function. The V end was cut by 4 bases, the J end by 6 bases, with 10 bases between. The CDR3 is 13 residues long. DNA for the CDR3: TGCGCCAGCAGTCGAGCAAGGGGTCAGCCCCAGCATTTT. Its translation: CASSRARGQPQHF.

The chain couples TRBV24-1 to TRBJ2-7, with 9 bases aligning to TRBD2. V shed 9 bases, J shed 3 bases, and the junction held 5 bases outside the gene matches. Germline assignment: CDR1 KGHDR and CDR2 SFDVKD. This CDR3 spans 13 amino acids. The DNA for the CDR3 is TGTGCCACCGGGCGGGAGGGGGACTACGAGCAGTACTTC. Its protein product is CATGREGDYEQYF.

The CDR3: CASSPSRGTGYQPQHF. The CDR3 coding sequence is TGTGCCAGCAGCCCCAGCCGGGGGACAGGGTATCAGCCCCAGCATTTT. This chain connects TRBV7-9 to TRBJ1-5, with TRBD1 matching 9 bases. V was pared by 5 bases and J by 5 bases, with 10 bases of the junction left unmatched. The length of the CDR3 is 16 residues. The germline V gene has CDR1 SEHNR and CDR2 FQNEAQ (reference sequence).

This clone was found once. V usage is TRBV30 and J usage is TRBJ1-1; D unresolved. From germline, CDR1 is GTSNPN and CDR2 SVGIG (reference sequence). The CDR3 covers 14 residues. V lost 3 bases and J 3 bases, leaving 14 bases between the germline ends. CDR3 sequence (DNA): TGTGCCTGGAGCCGGAGGGTTAAGGACACTGAAGCTTTCTTT. Its protein is CAWSRRVKDTEAFF.

The chain recombines TRBV6-1 with TRBJ2-1; TRBD2 agrees at 9 bases. V trimming: 1 base; J trimming: 4 bases; junction bases outside the gene matches: 2. The CDR3 loop spans 15 amino acids. CDR1 is MNHNS and CDR2 is SASEGT in the germline V gene. DNA for the CDR3: TGTGCCAGCAGTGAAGTCCTAGCGGGGTACAATGAGCAGTTCTTC. This encodes CASSEVLAGYNEQFF.

This clone was picked up a small number of times. This chain uses TRBV6-5 with TRBJ1-2; D is possibly TRBD1 (5 bases). In germline, CDR1 is MNHEY, CDR2 SVGAGI. The V end lost 2 bases, the J end lost 11 bases, and 21 bases lay between the germline ends. The CDR3 length is 15 residues. CDR3 in amino acids: CASSYGREEGLRYTF. The CDR3 region has the DNA TGTGCCAGCAGTTACGGTCGGGAGGAGGGACTAAGATACACCTTC.

The chain couples TRBV2 to TRBJ1-6, with 8 bases aligning to TRBD1. Germline lookup yields CDR1 SNHLY and CDR2 FYNNEI. CDR3 size: 15 residues. V dropped 6 bases and J dropped 5; count of bases not matched to a gene: 6. CDR3 region: CASSGTGNNNSPLHF. DNA of the CDR3: TGTGCCAGCAGCGGGACAGGAAATAATAATTCACCCCTCCACTTT.